This T cell receptor beta chain was obtained from a study of blood T cell repertoires in COVID-19 (dated by TCRdb to 2020 to 2021). About the full investigation: Samples from collaborators originated in the United States, Italy and Spain and spanned both the acute and convalescent phases of COVID-19. The material from the prospective study consisted of cDNA or gDNA derived from T cells, B-cell-depleted T cells, or PBMCs. Subjects who had been exposed to COVID-19, were actively infected with it, or had recovered from it provided the deeply sampled blood TCRbeta repertoires that made up the dataset. A freely available public database, intended as a resource for researchers studying the immune response to SARS-CoV-2, is where the repertoires were released. The samples were drawn from two sources: the first 160 participants of the ongoing ImmuneRACE study, and over 950 subjects contributed by 6 global collaborators. The sample metadata nearly always contained a de-identified subject ID, COVID-19 status, age in years and sex. Where HLA class I and class II types were available, the types were taken from metadata supplied by the sample provider, not from assay-based typing.

Study-wide conclusions, independent of this receptor: The amount of clinical and demographic metadata varied by source and participant and was provided uncurated.

TCRbeta CDR3 regions were amplified from genomic DNA using the immunoSEQ Assay, a bias-controlled multiplex PCR. The source study handled its data this way. Nucleated cell counts per sample were estimated from amplification of reference gene primers within the assay. To quantify the absolute abundance of each unique TCRbeta CDR3 rearrangement, sequence reads were collapsed and filtered. Productive Simpson clonality was computed per sample as the square root of Simpson's diversity index over productive rearrangements. TCRdb provides this immuneACCESS table in a form limited to in-frame rearrangements. Some clones are lacking; in checked studies, under half of them reflect an unresolved V gene, and why the rest are absent is not known. The V and J calls and clone size were taken over from that table, and D and trimming were inferred from the DNA. The sample table records some 250,000 clones; approximately 90% of these occur just once. Around 0.98% of the sample comes from the top ten.

V and J are trimmed by 6 bases and 7 bases, and the gene matches miss 4 bases of the junction. The CDR3 holds 13 amino acids from the cysteine to the phenylalanine. Only CDR3 DNA remains: 39 bases, in frame from the first base. In the germline V gene, CDR1 corresponds to SNHLY and CDR2 to FYNNEI. A second Seattle source provided samples from volunteer blood donors who had recovered from COVID-19. The collaborating institutions used their own protocols to collect whole blood in K2EDTA tubes. For TCRbeta analysis, collaborators shipped samples as frozen whole blood, isolated PBMCs, or DNA extracted from either of those sample types. As to this clone: The clone's antigen remains unknown. No qualities accompany the bases; no much larger clone lies one base away.

The chain was built from TRBV2 and TRBJ2-2; 8 middle bases align to TRBD2. The specimen sequenced was peripheral blood. The TCR comes from a woman aged 35 to 49 who had recovered from COVID-19. At the DNA level, the sequence is TGTGCCAGCAGATCCCTAGCGGGCGGGGAGCTGTTTTTT. It translates to CASRSLAGGELFF.